What follows is one T cell receptor beta chain and its context. The data stem from a study of T cells in tumors after PD-1 blockade. Clones were read by immunoSEQ multiplex PCR, and TCRdb kept only the in-frame ones, dropping some. The table shows roughly 14,000 clones, with roughly 80% occurring only once. With 1 base clipped from V and 5 bases from J, the junction kept 4 bases outside the gene matches. Germline-derived CDR1 and CDR2 are KGHSH and LQKENI. This CDR3 spans 16 amino acids. The TCR sequence derives from a human donor with basal cell carcinoma. V and J are TRBV18 and TRBJ2-2; 10 bases agree with TRBD2. The sequencing used PBMCs, collected after anti-PD-1 treatment. CDR3 sequence reads: CASSPLGLALTGELFF. CDR3 DNA sequence: TGTGCCAGCTCACCACTGGGACTAGCGCTTACCGGGGAGCTGTTTTTT.